These T cell receptor beta chains were read from a single sample in a study of T cell responses to AZD1222 COVID-19 vaccine. Assay used: immunoSEQ multiplex PCR; TCRdb lists only in-frame clones, some missing. The sample consists of some 40,000 clones, about 90% of them appearing once. The sequencing here drew on peripheral blood, taken 28 days after the second dose of the MenACWY control vaccine. These receptors were collected from an adult who received the MenACWY meningococcal vaccine as a control. The CDR3 runs from the conserved cysteine through the conserved F or W. D genes are given only for firm matches. Clone size appears in some rows only: once, few, many, or a class for an expanded clone.

V gene	clone size	J gene	D gene	CDR3 protein	CDR3 DNA
TRBV19	.	TRBJ2-1	.	CASSIRGSAGDEQFF	TGTGCCAGTAGTATCCGAGGGTCAGCCGGGGATGAGCAGTTCTTC
TRBV7-2	.	TRBJ1-1	TRBD1	CASRRQGWGTEAFF	TGTGCCAGCAGAAGACAGGGGTGGGGCACTGAAGCTTTCTTT
TRBV15	.	TRBJ1-1	.	CATSIDGNTEAFF	TGTGCCACCAGCATAGACGGGAACACTGAAGCTTTCTTT
TRBV5-6	.	TRBJ1-2	.	CASSPTGLGGYTF	TGTGCCAGCAGCCCTACAGGGTTGGGGGGCTACACCTTC
TRBV28	.	TRBJ2-3	.	CASRSWTITDTQYF	TGTGCCAGCAGGAGCTGGACAATCACAGATACGCAGTATTTT
TRBV10-3	.	TRBJ2-1	.	CAILAGPRSNEQFF	TGTGCCATCCTTGCGGGCCCTCGCTCCAATGAGCAGTTCTTC
TRBV3-1/TRBV3-2	.	TRBJ1-6	.	CASSQATGLTLSPLHF	TGTGCCAGCAGCCAAGCCACCGGGCTAACCCTTTCACCCCTCCACTTT
TRBV2	.	TRBJ1-5	.	CASSVRWQGNQPQHF	TGTGCCAGCAGTGTTCGGTGGCAGGGAAATCAGCCCCAGCATTTT
TRBV12-1	.	TRBJ1-5	.	CASSFGPDRDNQPQHF	TGTGCCAGCAGCTTTGGCCCGGACAGGGATAATCAGCCCCAGCATTTT
TRBV3-1/TRBV3-2	.	TRBJ2-1	TRBD1	CASSQDRWDRYNEQFF	TGTGCCAGCAGCCAAGATAGGTGGGACAGATACAATGAGCAGTTCTTC
TRBV9	.	TRBJ2-3	.	CASSVQQSRTDTQYF	TGTGCCAGCAGCGTTCAGCAGTCCCGCACAGATACGCAGTATTTT
TRBV29-1	.	TRBJ1-2	.	CSVGTDVRSGYTF	TGCAGCGTTGGGACAGATGTGAGAAGTGGCTACACCTTC
TRBV18	.	TRBJ1-5	.	CASSPPGSNQPQHF	TGTGCCAGCTCACCACCAGGGAGCAATCAGCCCCAGCATTTT
TRBV27	.	TRBJ1-2	TRBD1	CASSAGTGVNYGYTF	TGTGCCAGCAGCGCCGGGACAGGGGTTAACTATGGCTACACCTTC
TRBV2	.	TRBJ2-1	TRBD1	CASRGTGGGEQFF	TGTGCCAGCAGAGGGACAGGGGGCGGTGAGCAGTTCTTC
TRBV12-3/TRBV12-4	.	TRBJ2-7	.	CASSFHAEQYF	TGTGCCAGCAGTTTTCACGCAGAGCAGTACTTC
TRBV5-4	once	TRBJ1-1	.	CASSRGSGLGGNTEAFF	TGTGCCAGCAGCCGGGGGTCGGGCCTTGGTGGGAACACTGAAGCTTTCTTT
TRBV19	.	TRBJ2-2	.	CASTSYTGELFF	TGTGCCAGTACATCGTACACCGGGGAGCTGTTTTTT
TRBV19	.	TRBJ2-3	TRBD2	CASSRREGQGDTQYF	TGTGCCAGTAGTCGCCGGGAGGGCCAAGGAGATACGCAGTATTTT
TRBV6-5	.	TRBJ2-7	.	CASSYSEPRSYEQYF	TGTGCCAGCAGTTACTCAGAGCCCCGCTCCTACGAGCAGTACTTC